The T cell receptor beta chain described here comes from a study of T-cell reconstitution after alpha-beta-depleted transplantation in children. Whole-study results and caveats: From newly produced T cells came most of the T-cell counts and diversity one year after transplant. Two months or so post-transplant, alpha-beta T cells reportedly derived from several hundred expanded graft clones.

This clonotype was recorded at least ten times. Its antigen is unidentified. Unique molecular identifiers were used to barcode this TCRbeta library. TCRdb re-called the PCR reads with MiXCR, one entry per CDR3 protein. The sample carries 600,000 to 800,000 distinct CDR3 sequences, roughly 13% recorded once. This CDR3 region has 13 residues. V dropped 6 bases and J dropped 7 bases, with 12 bases sitting between them. The specimen was PBMCs, collected before TCRalphabeta/CD19-depleted stem cell transplant. The chain combines TRBV12-3 or TRBV12-4 with TRBJ2-2; D remains ambiguous. The source of this sequence is a girl aged 2 to 10 with congenital amegakaryocytic thrombocytopenia, due to receive a stem cell transplant. CDR3 sequence (DNA): TGTGCCAGCAGCCGTCGTCCCAGCGGGGAGCTGTTTTTT. Protein sequence: CASSRRPSGELFF.